This TCR beta chain comes out of a study of blood T cell repertoires in COVID-19. Study summary: COVID-19 samples from acute and convalescent phases originated in the United States, Italy and Spain. PBMCs, B-cell-depleted T cells, or T cells provided the cDNA or gDNA that made up the material.

How the authors handled the data: Reference gene primers were amplified, and this amplification served to estimate nucleated cell counts. Using immunoSEQ multiplex PCR, the repertoire was profiled, and TCRdb retains in-frame clones only, with some absent. V, J and clone size derive from that table, while D and trimming were established from the DNA sequence. The sample has about 120,000 clones; roughly 82% are singletons. CDR3 length: 15 amino acids. With 3 bases removed from V and 7 bases from J, the gap between germline ends came to 15 bases. CDR1 is SNHLY, CDR2 FYNNEI, per germline. The sequenced material came from peripheral blood. This TCR was recovered from a human donor in a cohort sampled during active COVID-19. The chain links TRBV2 to TRBJ1-4; a weak D match, TRBD1 (5 bases). The CDR3 protein is CASSDREARSEKLFF. CDR3 nucleotide sequence: TGTGCCAGCAGTGACAGGGAGGCGCGGAGTGAAAAACTGTTTTTT.